The 3 T cell receptor beta chains listed next were all sequenced from one sample in a study of shared clonotypes between healthy human individuals. CD8 cells regarded as naive lacked CD45RO, were positively chosen for CCR7, and omitted terminally differentiated effector memory CD45RA+ cells. Here immunoSEQ multiplex PCR was the method, and the copy in TCRdb shows in-frame clones only, minus some. The sample holds 1.5 million to 2.5 million clones; just under 95% are singletons and the top ten take under 1.5%. Material for sequencing was naive CD8+ T cells sorted from blood. These receptors all stem from a young man in good health.

The sample holds a few counts of this clone. The identical CDR3 is also encoded by other nucleotide sequences in the sample. The chain recombines TRBV29-1 with TRBJ2-7, with a possible D match to TRBD2 (7 bases). This CDR3 is built from 13 residues. Trimming shortened V by 4 bases and J by 0 bases, and 10 bases separated the two germline ends. The germline gives CDR1 SQVTM, CDR2 ANQGSEA. CDR3 amino acids: CSVVGGDSYEQYF. The CDR3 DNA reads TGCAGCGTTGTAGGGGGGGACTCCTACGAGCAGTACTTC.

J is TRBJ1-1 and V is TRBV7-9; D not resolved. This CDR3 is built from 15 residues. In germline, CDR1 is SEHNR, CDR2 FQNEAQ (reference sequence). V was shortened by 4 bases and J by 4 bases, with 16 bases between the two germline ends. The CDR3 region is CASSSTAGETTEAFF. The CDR3 DNA follows: TGTGCCAGCAGCTCAACCGCCGGGGAAACCACTGAAGCTTTCTTT. Filled out from reference TRBV7-9 and TRBJ1-1, the complete variable domain reads DTGVSQNPRHKITKRGQNVTFRCDPISEHNRLYWYRQTLGQGPEFLTYFQNEAQLEKSRLLSDRFSAERPKGSFSTLEIQRTEQGDSAMYLCASSSTAGETTEAFFGQGTRLTVV.

This rearrangement joins TRBV4-1 to TRBJ2-2; 8 nucleotides align to TRBD2. The V gene end was trimmed by 0 bases and the J gene end by 5 bases; junction bases not matched to a gene: 5. CDR1 and CDR2 from the germline V gene are MGHRA and YSYEKL. CDR3 length equals 16 residues. CDR3 protein: CASSQDGSGMTGELFF. CDR3 nucleotide sequence: TGCGCCAGCAGCCAAGATGGTAGCGGGATGACCGGGGAGCTGTTTTTT.